This T cell receptor (beta chain) is drawn from a study of blood T cell repertoires in COVID-19. As for the study in general: The cDNA or gDNA used as material had been derived from T cells, B-cell-depleted T cells, or PBMCs.

The repertoire was sequenced with immunoSEQ multiplex PCR; TCRdb's copy has only in-frame clones and lacks some. The repertoire holds under 200,000 clones, roughly 84% seen once, with 7% in the top ten. Specimen: peripheral blood. The TCR originated in a man aged 50-59 years with active or convalescent COVID-19.

CDR3 loop: CASSISLGQRSSEQFF. In DNA form, the CDR3 reads TGTGCCAGTAGTATTAGTCTCGGACAGCGAAGTAGTGAGCAGTTCTTC. The chain joins TRBV19 to TRBJ2-1; D perhaps matches TRBD1 (6 bases). The CDR3 runs 16 residues. Per germline, CDR1 LNHDA and CDR2 SQIVND (reference sequence). Trimming took 3 bases from V and 9 from J, leaving 21 bases between them.